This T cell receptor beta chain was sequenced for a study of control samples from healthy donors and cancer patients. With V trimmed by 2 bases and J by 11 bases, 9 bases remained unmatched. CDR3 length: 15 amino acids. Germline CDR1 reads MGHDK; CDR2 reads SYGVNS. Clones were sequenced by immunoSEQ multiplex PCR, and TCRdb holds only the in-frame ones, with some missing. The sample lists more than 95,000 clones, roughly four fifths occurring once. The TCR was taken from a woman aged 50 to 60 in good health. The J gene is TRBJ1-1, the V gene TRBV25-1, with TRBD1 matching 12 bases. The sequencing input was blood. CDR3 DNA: TGTGCCAGCAGTGAACCATCCGGGACAGGGGGCCCGGCTTTCTTT. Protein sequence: CASSEPSGTGGPAFF.